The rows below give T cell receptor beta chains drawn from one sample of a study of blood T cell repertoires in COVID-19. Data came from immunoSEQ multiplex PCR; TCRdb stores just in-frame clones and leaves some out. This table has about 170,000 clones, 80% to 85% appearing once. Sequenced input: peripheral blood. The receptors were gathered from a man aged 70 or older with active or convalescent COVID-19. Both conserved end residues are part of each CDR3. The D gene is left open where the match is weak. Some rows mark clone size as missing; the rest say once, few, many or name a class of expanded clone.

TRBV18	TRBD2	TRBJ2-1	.	TGTGCCAGCTCACCGACTAGCGATACCTCCTCCTACAATGAGCAGTTCTTC	CASSPTSDTSSYNEQFF
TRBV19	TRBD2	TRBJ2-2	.	TGTGCCAGTAGTATCGGGGGGGCCGAGGGCACCGGGGAGCTGTTTTTT	CASSIGGAEGTGELFF
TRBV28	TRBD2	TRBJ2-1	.	TGTGCCAGCAGTTTATTTTGGACTAGCGGACTACTGGAGTCCTACAATGAGCAGTTCTTC	CASSLFWTSGLLESYNEQFF
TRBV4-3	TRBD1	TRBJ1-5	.	TGCGCCAGCAGCCAAGATAGGACAGGGGGCTTTCAGCCCCAGCATTTT	CASSQDRTGGFQPQHF
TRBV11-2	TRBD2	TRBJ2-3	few	TGTGCCAGCAGCCCCAACAGACTAGCGAGAGGCACAGATACGCAGTATTTT	CASSPNRLARGTDTQYF
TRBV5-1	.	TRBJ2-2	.	TGCGCCAGCAGCGGTGGGAGGAACACCGGGGAGCTGTTTTTT	CASSGGRNTGELFF
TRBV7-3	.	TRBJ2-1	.	TGTGCCAGCAGCCCCTTTAGCGACTCCTACAATGAGCAGTTCTTC	CASSPFSDSYNEQFF
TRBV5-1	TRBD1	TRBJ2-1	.	TGCGCCAGCAGCTCGTTAGGGGGCCCACCTTGGGAGCAGTTCTTC	CASSSLGGPPWEQFF
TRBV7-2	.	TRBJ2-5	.	TGTGCCAGCAGCCAGCGTGCTGAGACCCAGTACTTC	CASSQRAETQYF
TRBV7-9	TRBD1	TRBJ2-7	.	TGTGCCAGCAGCCTAACAGGGGGATTGACCCACGAGCAGTACTTC	CASSLTGGLTHEQYF
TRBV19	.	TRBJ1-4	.	TGTGCCACCCAAGAGGCGCCTAATGAAAAACTGTTTTTT	CATQEAPNEKLFF
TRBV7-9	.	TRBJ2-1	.	TGTGCCAGCAGCCGGGCGGGAATGGGCTACAATGAGCAGTTCTTC	CASSRAGMGYNEQFF
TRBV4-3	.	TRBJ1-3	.	TGCGCCAGCAGCCAAGGGAATGGACAGGGAAACACCATATATTTT	CASSQGNGQGNTIYF
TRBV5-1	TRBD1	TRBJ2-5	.	TGCGCCAGCAGCCTGGCCGGACAGGCCCAAGAGACCCAGTACTTC	CASSLAGQAQETQYF
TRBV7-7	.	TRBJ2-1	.	TGTGCCAGCAGCTTAGTGCGGGGCCCCTACAATGAGCAGTTCTTC	CASSLVRGPYNEQFF